This record looks at one TCR beta chain sequence and its context. What antigen it recognizes has not been identified. Base-call qualities are not available, and no considerably larger clone is one nucleotide away. The CDR3 spans 13 residues, from the cysteine through the phenylalanine. Only CDR3 DNA remains: 39 bases, in frame from the first base. CDR1 SQVTM and CDR2 ANQGSEA were looked up in the germline V gene. Relative to germline, V is missing 6 bases and J is missing 2 bases, with 6 bases of the junction outside any gene match. The data were taken from a study of long-term antiretroviral therapy in people with HIV (dated 2022 in TCRdb). About the investigation overall: Collection of the earliest samples took place about a decade ahead of the 2015 WHO recommendation for immediate ART, at a time when ART was typically delayed until CD4 counts fell. Test extractions of a monoclonal T-cell line alongside 30 to 35 polyclonal samples showed no cross-contamination during QIAcube processing. A total of under 250 cryopreserved PBMC samples came from around 30 adults with confirmed HIV infection and were collected serially over a mean of roughly six years (range 1-12). A retrospective serial study tested whether ART initiation and durable HIV suppression were associated with changes in peripheral blood TRB repertoire composition and diversity. Among the roughly 30 participants with HIV, approximately 10 were female.

General findings and caveats noted by the study authors: The samples span the years 2004 to 2017, and the ART regimens used may be less effective than current regimens. ART initiation was associated with a significant increase in TRB diversity, but diversity stayed significantly below transplant donor controls even after long-term ART. CDR3 length ranges in HIV repertoires were narrower than in controls, and network structure suggested an antigen-experienced repertoire with only a slight naive shift after ART. At every time point, the repertoire was dominated by expanded TRB clones first identified before ART initiation, although this dominance fluctuated and, in many PLHIV, declined after ART. Because PBMC availability was limited, only the TCR beta chain was sequenced, with no alpha chain pairing. Unsorted PBMC were profiled instead of sorted CD4+ and CD8+ T cells because pre-ART samples had limited cell numbers. Inferences about post-ART repertoire changes are limited because no data were available on ART adherence, viral resistance or therapy changes.

The immunoSEQ hsTCRB v3.0 assay was used at survey level resolution to sequence the TRB variable region. The targeted TRB sequencing depth was about 35,000-55,000 T-cell genomes per sample. An Illumina MiSeq with a v3 150-cycle kit was used to sequence the pooled TRB libraries. In the original analysis: Repertoire analysis was performed in R inside a reproducible Nextflow workflow that covered QC, data transformation and analysis. Custom analyses were implemented in LymphoSeq2, an R package for AIRR-Seq data exploration. After excluding a few samples that yielded fewer than 5000 total TRB sequences, approximately 170 HIV repertoires remained for analysis. Among the approximately 190 retained HIV repertoires, more than 55 were collected before ART initiation and 129 after ART initiation. Repertoires were downsampled to 5000 TRB nucleotide sequences, with summary statistics averaged over 100 downsampling iterations. TRB sequences were retained for analysis only if CDR3 regions of at least seven amino acids were present. A Shannon entropy-derived clonality score and the Gini coefficient were used to measure diversity. In the repertoire networks, any two of the top 5000 CDR3 amino acid sequences were linked whenever the two sequences differed by an edit distance of one. Antigen specificity groups and MHC restriction were predicted for TRB CDR3 amino acid sequences with GLIPH2. To flag known CMV, EBV, HIV or tissue antigen associations, CDR3 amino acid sequences were matched against VDJdb and McPAS-TCR. Pre-ART, post-ART and control groups were compared with Wilcoxon signed-rank tests and Holm-Bonferroni correction. TCRdb retrieved this table from immuneACCESS and kept in-frame rearrangements only. Not all clones are present; in checked studies, unresolved V genes account for under half, and no reason is known for the remainder. The V and J calls and clone size are taken from that table; D and trimming were inferred from the DNA. This sample is represented by about 25,000 clones; 80% to 90% of them were singletons. Clones ranked in the top ten supply around 8.7% of the sample.

Inclusion was restricted to participants for whom at least one PBMC sample before ART initiation and at least two post-ART samples were available. Treatment was received in the United States of America by all participants with HIV. Before DNA extraction, cryopreserved samples of about 1-10 million PBMC were thawed and washed. At the time of the earliest PBMC sample, participants with HIV were aged between about 23 and 55 years. PBMC samples were contributed by each participant from 1-4 timepoints before ART initiation and 2-8 timepoints after ART initiation, with a median of 7 samples. Serial HIV viral load, CD4+ T-cell count, ART history and demographic data were obtained for every participant. A Qiagen kit on a QIAcube was used to extract genomic DNA from unsorted PBMC, with samples processed in batches of 12.

The receptor comes from a man aged 50-60 years with HIV. The specimen was unsorted PBMCs, collected 1.8 years before starting antiretroviral therapy. This chain is built from TRBV29-1 and TRBJ1-2, and 7 junction bases match TRBD1. The nucleotides read TGCAGCGTGGGACAGCTCTTAAACTATGGCTACACCTTC. It translates as CSVGQLLNYGYTF.